One and the same sample provided the 3 T cell receptor beta chains below, sequenced in a study of blood T cell repertoires in COVID-19. Assay used: immunoSEQ multiplex PCR; TCRdb lists only in-frame clones, some missing. Of hundreds of thousands of clones listed, around 91% are singletons. The sequencing sample was made of PBMCs or T cells enriched from blood (not recorded which). Every receptor here comes from a young woman with acute COVID-19.

V is TRBV9 and J is TRBJ2-2, with D possibly TRBD1 on 7 matching bases. Trimming left V 2 bases short and J 4 bases short, with 12 bases between. Per the germline V gene, CDR1 is SGDLS and CDR2 is YYNGEE. The CDR3 loop spans 15 amino acids. In nucleotides, the CDR3 is TGTGCCAGCAGCGTCGGCAGGGGGGTCACCGGGGAGCTGTTTTTT. Its translation is CASSVGRGVTGELFF.

The chain uses TRBV24-1 and TRBJ1-5, with unresolved D. Germline CDR1 is KGHDR and CDR2 is SFDVKD. CDR3 size: 14 residues. Trimming took off 3 bases at V and 3 bases at J, with 8 bases between the two ends. CDR3 sequence (DNA): TGTGCCACCAGTGATAGTCAGGCCAATCAGCCCCAGCATTTT. Translating it yields CATSDSQANQPQHF.

V and J are TRBV25-1 and TRBJ1-2, with D tentatively TRBD1 (5 bases). V lost 3 bases and J lost 4, with 9 bases in between. This CDR3 has 13 amino acids. In germline, CDR1 is MGHDK, CDR2 SYGVNS. The CDR3 DNA is TGTGCCAGCAGTGATGGGGGAGGCTATGGCTACACCTTC. Translating it yields CASSDGGGYGYTF.